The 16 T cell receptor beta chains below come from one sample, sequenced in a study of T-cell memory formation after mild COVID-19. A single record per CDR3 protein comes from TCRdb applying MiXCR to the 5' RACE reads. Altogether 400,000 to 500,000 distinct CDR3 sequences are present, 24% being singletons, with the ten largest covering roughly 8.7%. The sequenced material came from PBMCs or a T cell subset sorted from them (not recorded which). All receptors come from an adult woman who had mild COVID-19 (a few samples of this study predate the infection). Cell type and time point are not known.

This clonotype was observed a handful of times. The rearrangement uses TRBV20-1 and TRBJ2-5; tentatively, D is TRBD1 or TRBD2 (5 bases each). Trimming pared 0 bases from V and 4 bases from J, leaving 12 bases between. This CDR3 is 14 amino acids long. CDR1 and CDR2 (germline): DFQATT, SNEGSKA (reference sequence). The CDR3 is CSARDEGSGETQYF. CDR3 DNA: TGCAGTGCTAGAGATGAGGGGTCAGGAGAGACCCAGTACTTC.

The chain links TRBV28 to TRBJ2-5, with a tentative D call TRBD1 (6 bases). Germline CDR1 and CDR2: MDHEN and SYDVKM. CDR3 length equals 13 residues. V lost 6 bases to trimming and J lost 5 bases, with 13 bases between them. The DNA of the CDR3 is TGTGCCAGCAGCCCAGGACAGTTGGAGACCCAGTACTTC. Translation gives CASSPGQLETQYF.

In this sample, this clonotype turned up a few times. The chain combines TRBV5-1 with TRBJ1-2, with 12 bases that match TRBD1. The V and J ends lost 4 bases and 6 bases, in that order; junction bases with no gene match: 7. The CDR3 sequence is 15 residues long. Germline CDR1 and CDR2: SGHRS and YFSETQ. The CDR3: CASSPGQGAIHGYTF. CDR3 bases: TGCGCCAGCAGCCCGGGACAGGGGGCGATCCATGGCTACACCTTC.

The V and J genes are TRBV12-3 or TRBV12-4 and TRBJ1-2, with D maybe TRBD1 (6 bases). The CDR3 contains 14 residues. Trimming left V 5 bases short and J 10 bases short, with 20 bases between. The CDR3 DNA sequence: TGTGCCAGCAGTCAAGGGGGAGACTCCCCGGTCTACACCTTC. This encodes CASSQGGDSPVYTF.

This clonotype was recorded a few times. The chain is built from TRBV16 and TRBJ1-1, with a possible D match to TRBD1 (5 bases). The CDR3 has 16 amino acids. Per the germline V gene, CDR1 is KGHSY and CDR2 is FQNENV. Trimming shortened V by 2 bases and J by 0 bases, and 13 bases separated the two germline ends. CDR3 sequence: CASSQMGQGMNTEAFF. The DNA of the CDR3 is TGTGCCAGCAGCCAAATGGGGCAGGGCATGAACACTGAAGCTTTCTTT.

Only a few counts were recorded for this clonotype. The CDR3 is CASSSTGGILTEAFF. In DNA form, the CDR3 reads TGTGCCAGCAGTTCGACAGGGGGTATTCTAACTGAAGCTTTCTTT. The chain carries TRBV12-3 or TRBV12-4 and TRBJ1-1; 9 bases align to TRBD1. Trimming cost V 4 bases and J 5 bases; bases outside gene matches: 8. The CDR3 sequence is 15 residues long.

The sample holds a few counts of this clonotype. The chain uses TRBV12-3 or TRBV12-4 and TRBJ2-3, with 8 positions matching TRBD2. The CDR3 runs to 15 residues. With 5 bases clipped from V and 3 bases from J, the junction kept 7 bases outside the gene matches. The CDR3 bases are TGTGCCAGCAGTCCGGGACTAGGGGAAACAGATACGCAGTATTTT. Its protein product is CASSPGLGETDTQYF.

The CDR3 is CASSVAGTEAFF. The CDR3 DNA sequence: TGTGCCAGCAGCGTAGCTGGGACTGAAGCTTTCTTT. The chain combines TRBV9 with TRBJ1-1, with D uncertain. The germline V and J ends were trimmed by 0 bases and 5 bases, with 5 bases remaining between them. The CDR3 has 12 residues. Germline V gene sequence: CDR1 SGDLS, CDR2 YYNGEE.

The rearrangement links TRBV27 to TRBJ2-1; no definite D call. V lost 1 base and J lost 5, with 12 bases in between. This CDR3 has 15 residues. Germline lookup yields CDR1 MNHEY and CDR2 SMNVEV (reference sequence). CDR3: CASSLLIGWHNEQFF. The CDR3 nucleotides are TGTGCCAGCAGTTTATTGATTGGCTGGCACAATGAGCAGTTCTTC.

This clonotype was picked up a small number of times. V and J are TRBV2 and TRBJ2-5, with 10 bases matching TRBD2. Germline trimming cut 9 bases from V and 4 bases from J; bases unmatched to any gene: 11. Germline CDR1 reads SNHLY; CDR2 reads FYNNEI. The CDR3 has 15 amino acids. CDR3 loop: CARRLAGEMGETQYF. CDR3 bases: TGTGCCAGGAGGCTAGCGGGAGAAATGGGAGAGACCCAGTACTTC.

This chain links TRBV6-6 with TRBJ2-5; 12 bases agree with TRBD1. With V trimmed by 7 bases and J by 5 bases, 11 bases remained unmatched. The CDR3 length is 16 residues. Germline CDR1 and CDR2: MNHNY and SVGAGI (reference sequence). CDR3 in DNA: TGTGCCAGCATAGAAGGCGGGACAGGGGGCGGGGAGACCCAGTACTTC. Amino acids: CASIEGGTGGGETQYF.

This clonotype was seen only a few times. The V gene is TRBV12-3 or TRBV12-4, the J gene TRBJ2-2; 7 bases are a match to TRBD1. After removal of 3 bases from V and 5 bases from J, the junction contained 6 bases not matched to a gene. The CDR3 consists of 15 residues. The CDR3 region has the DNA TGTGCCAGCAGTTTTGACACAGGGGAGACCGGGGAGCTGTTTTTT. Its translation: CASSFDTGETGELFF.

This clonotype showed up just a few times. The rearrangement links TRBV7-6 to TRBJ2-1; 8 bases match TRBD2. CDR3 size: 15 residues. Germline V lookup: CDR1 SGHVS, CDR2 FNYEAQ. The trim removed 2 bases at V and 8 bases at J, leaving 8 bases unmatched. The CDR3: CASSLLGRGADEQFF. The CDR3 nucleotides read TGTGCCAGCAGCTTACTCGGGCGGGGGGCCGATGAGCAGTTCTTC.

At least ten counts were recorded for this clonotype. The CDR3 region is CASSPQLASTDTQYF. CDR3 in DNA: TGTGCCAGCAGCCCCCAACTAGCGTCAACAGATACGCAGTATTTT. The chain employs TRBV11-2 and TRBJ2-3, with TRBD2 matching 7 bases. The CDR3 contains 15 residues. V lost 5 bases, J lost 3 bases, and 8 bases stayed unmatched. The V gene's germline CDR1 is SGHAT and CDR2 FQNNGV.

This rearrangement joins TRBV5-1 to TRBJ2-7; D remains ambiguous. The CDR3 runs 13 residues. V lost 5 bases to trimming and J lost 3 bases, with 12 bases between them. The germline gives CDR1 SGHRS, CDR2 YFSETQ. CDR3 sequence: CASRPPSDYEQYF. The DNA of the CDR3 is TGCGCCAGCAGACCCCCTAGTGACTACGAGCAGTACTTC.

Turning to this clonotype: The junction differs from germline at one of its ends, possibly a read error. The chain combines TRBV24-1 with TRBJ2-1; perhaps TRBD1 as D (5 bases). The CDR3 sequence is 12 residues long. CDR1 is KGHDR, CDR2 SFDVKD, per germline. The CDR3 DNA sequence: TGTGCCACCAGTGAGGATTACAGGCAGCTTAACTTC. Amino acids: CATSEDYRQLNF.